A single sample gave rise to the 26 T cell receptor beta chains below, sequenced in a study of CD8 T cells in ankylosing spondylitis. TCRdb re-called the 5' RACE reads with MiXCR, one entry per CDR3 protein. The sample lists around 490,000 distinct CDR3 sequences, approximately 5.3% seen once, with roughly 3.5% in the top ten. Study-level results: Ankylosing spondylitis blood seemed to carry a telltale TCR beta motif made of eight or nine highly homologous variants.

These receptors lack a known antigen. The source material was blood, either unsorted or a sorted T cell fraction (not recorded which). Receptors were obtained from a male donor with ankylosing spondylitis.

The chain carries TRBV6-2 or TRBV6-3 and TRBJ2-5; D possibly corresponds to TRBD1 (6 bases). The CDR3 is 17 amino acids. The germline V gene encodes CDR1 MNHEY and CDR2 SVGEGT. Trimming shortened V by 0 bases and J by 6 bases, and 20 bases separated the two germline ends. CDR3 sequence reads: CASSYSYFRGEKKTQYF. The CDR3 DNA sequence: TGTGCCAGCAGTTACTCCTATTTCAGGGGAGAGAAGAAGACCCAGTACTTC.

This clonotype was seen many times. The J gene is TRBJ1-6, the V gene TRBV20-1, with a possible D match to TRBD1 (6 bases). CDR1 and CDR2 (germline): DFQATT, SNEGSKA (reference sequence). The CDR3 contains 13 residues. Trimming took off 3 bases at V and 6 bases at J, with 9 bases between the two ends. DNA for the CDR3: TGCAGTGCTAGTACAGGGTCTAATTCACCCCTCCACTTT. It specifies CSASTGSNSPLHF.

In this sample, this clonotype turned up many times. V is TRBV7-9 and J is TRBJ1-2; D remains unclear. Germline CDR1 reads SEHNR; CDR2 reads FQNEAQ (reference sequence). The CDR3 totals 12 residues. The V end lost 5 bases, the J end lost 2 bases, and 6 bases lay between the germline ends. CDR3 loop: CASSHRNYGYTF. CDR3 DNA: TGTGCCAGCAGCCACCGGAACTATGGCTACACCTTC.

This sequence joins TRBV20-1 and TRBJ1-4; D might be TRBD1 (6 bases). V lost 7 bases and J lost 6, with 27 bases in between. The germline gives CDR1 DFQATT, CDR2 SNEGSKA (reference sequence). This CDR3 is built from 17 residues. The CDR3 DNA reads TGCAGTGTAATAAACCCTACTCACAGGGTGCGTGATGAAAAACTGTTTTTT. Translated: CSVINPTHRVRDEKLFF.

The DNA for the CDR3 is TGTGCCAGCAGCTCCGGGACGGGGCACTCCTACGAGCAGTACTTC. Protein product: CASSSGTGHSYEQYF. The chain employs TRBV5-5 and TRBJ2-7; the D gene could be TRBD1 or TRBD2 (5 bases each). Germline V gives CDR1 SGHKS, CDR2 YYEKEE (reference sequence). V gave up 3 bases and J gave up 0 bases, with 13 bases separating them. CDR3 length: 15 amino acids. The variable domain in full, with the rest retrieved from reference TRBV5-5 and TRBJ2-7, is DAGVTQSPTHLIKTRGQQVTLRCSPISGHKSVSWYQQVLGQGPQFIFQYYEKEERGRGNFPDRFSARQFPNYSSELNVNALLLGDSALYLCASSSGTGHSYEQYFGPGTRLTVT.

This clonotype was counted many times. This sequence joins TRBV27 and TRBJ2-7; D unresolved. Deletions cut 4 bases from V and 0 bases from J, with 16 bases between. The germline gives CDR1 MNHEY, CDR2 SMNVEV (reference sequence). This CDR3 spans 16 amino acids. The CDR3 sequence: CASSYSPQSSSYEQYF. CDR3 sequence (DNA): TGTGCCAGCAGTTATTCCCCGCAGTCGAGCTCCTACGAGCAGTACTTC.

This clonotype was seen repeatedly, ten times or more. This rearrangement joins TRBV7-2 to TRBJ2-3, with D possibly being TRBD2 (7 bases). The CDR3 spans 16 residues. V was clipped by 0 bases and J by 1 base, with 11 bases between them. Germline CDR1 and CDR2: SGHTA and FQGNSA. Here the CDR3 reads CASSLAGGRGTDTQYF. CDR3 in DNA: TGTGCCAGCAGCTTAGCCGGGGGGCGAGGCACAGATACGCAGTATTTT. Combining the CDR3 with reference TRBV7-2 and TRBJ2-3 gives the whole variable domain GAGVSQSPSNKVTEKGKDVELRCDPISGHTALYWYRQSLGQGLEFLIYFQGNSAPDKSGLPSDRFSAERTGGSVSTLTIQRTQQEDSAVYLCASSLAGGRGTDTQYFGPGTRLTVL.

V usage is TRBV7-9 and J usage is TRBJ1-6; unclear D gene. The length of the CDR3 is 14 residues. V was shortened by 6 bases and J by 11 bases, with 17 bases between the two germline ends. CDR1 and CDR2 (germline): SEHNR, FQNEAQ (reference sequence). The CDR3: CASSPPVGIAPLHF. CDR3 sequence (DNA): TGTGCCAGCAGTCCCCCGGTAGGCATCGCACCCCTCCACTTT.

This clonotype was counted at least ten times. This rearrangement joins TRBV15 to TRBJ2-7; D is perhaps TRBD1 (6 bases). This CDR3 has 15 residues. Trimming took off 0 bases at V and 5 bases at J, with 14 bases between the two ends. The germline gives CDR1 LNHNV, CDR2 YYDKDF (reference sequence). In nucleotides, the CDR3 is TGTGCCACCAGCAGAGATATTGTCAGGGGACACGAGCAGTACTTC. Translating it yields CATSRDIVRGHEQYF. The full variable domain, its missing parts supplied by reference TRBV15 and TRBJ2-7, is DAMVIQNPRYQVTQFGKPVTLSCSQTLNHNVMYWYQQKSSQAPKLLFHYYDKDFNNEADTPDNFQSRRPNTSFCFLDIRSPGLGDTAMYLCATSRDIVRGHEQYFGPGTRLTVT.

This clonotype was detected ten times or more. The chain uses TRBV10-3 and TRBJ2-7, with 9 bases that match TRBD2. V shed 5 bases, J shed 3 bases, and the junction held 5 bases outside the gene matches. CDR1 is ENHRY, CDR2 SYGVKD, per germline. The CDR3 length is 14 residues. CDR3 in amino acids: CAISPVAGVYEQYF. The CDR3 DNA is TGTGCCATCAGTCCCGTAGCGGGAGTCTACGAGCAGTACTTC.

This clonotype has a count of ten or more. V gene TRBV25-1 combines with J gene TRBJ2-1; either TRBD1 or TRBD2 may fit D (5 bases each). Germline V gives CDR1 MGHDK, CDR2 SYGVNS. CDR3 length equals 11 residues. The V end lost 4 bases, the J end lost 9 bases, and 7 bases lay between the germline ends. The CDR3 bases are TGTGCCAGCAGTGGGGGGTTTGAGCAGTTCTTC. Translation gives CASSGGFEQFF.

This chain joins TRBV7-2 and TRBJ2-1; possible D gene TRBD2, 5 bases. Per the germline V gene, CDR1 is SGHTA and CDR2 is FQGNSA. The length of the CDR3 is 12 residues. Trimming removed 6 bases from V and 11 bases from J, with 14 bases in between. The CDR3 loop reads CASSRTGKKQFF. The CDR3 bases are TGTGCCAGCAGTCGTACCGGGAAAAAGCAGTTCTTC. The full variable domain, its missing parts supplied by reference TRBV7-2 and TRBJ2-1, is GAGVSQSPSNKVTEKGKDVELRCDPISGHTALYWYRQSLGQGLEFLIYFQGNSAPDKSGLPSDRFSAERTGGSVSTLTIQRTQQEDSAVYLCASSRTGKKQFFGPGTRLTVL.

This clonotype was counted between two and nine times. V gene TRBV7-2 combines with J gene TRBJ1-2; 7 positions match TRBD1. Germline-derived CDR1 and CDR2 are SGHTA and FQGNSA. Unmatched junction bases numbered 17, after V lost 3 bases and J lost 4 bases. The CDR3 contains 18 residues. CDR3 sequence: CASSFAPKTGRGLYGYTF. CDR3 DNA: TGTGCCAGCAGCTTTGCCCCCAAAACAGGGAGGGGGCTCTATGGCTACACCTTC.

This clonotype was recorded many times. The V call is TRBV5-1, the J call TRBJ2-2; D is uncertain. The germline V and J ends were trimmed by 0 bases and 5 bases, with 8 bases remaining between them. The CDR3 loop spans 14 amino acids. The germline V gene encodes CDR1 SGHRS and CDR2 YFSETQ. The CDR3 coding sequence is TGCGCCAGCAGCTTGGATCCAGCGACCGGGGAGCTGTTTTTT. It yields the protein CASSLDPATGELFF. Drawing the rest from reference TRBV5-1 and TRBJ2-2, the complete variable domain is KAGVTQTPRYLIKTRGQQVTLSCSPISGHRSVSWYQQTPGQGLQFLFEYFSETQRNKGNFPGRFSGRQFSNSRSEMNVSTLELGDSALYLCASSLDPATGELFFGEGSRLTVL.

The sample holds many counts of this clonotype. This sequence joins TRBV7-8 and TRBJ2-3, with D unresolved. CDR1 is SGHVS, CDR2 FQNEAQ, per germline. The CDR3 totals 16 residues. V was cut by 4 bases and J by 2 bases, with 16 bases left in between. The CDR3, as DNA: TGTGCCAGCAGCTCCCTTCGGCAGGCACTCACAGATACGCAGTATTTT. Translating gives CASSSLRQALTDTQYF. The complete variable domain, with remaining parts taken from reference TRBV7-8 and TRBJ2-3, reads GAGVSQSPRYKVAKRGQDVALRCDPISGHVSLFWYQQALGQGPEFLTYFQNEAQLDKSGLPSDRFFAERPEGSVSTLKIQRTQQEDSAVYLCASSSLRQALTDTQYFGPGTRLTVL.

There are a few counts of this clonotype. The chain carries TRBV11-2 and TRBJ2-7, with TRBD1 as a possible D gene (6 bases). The CDR3 contains 14 residues. Germline V CDR1 and CDR2: SGHAT, FQNNGV. V was clipped by 6 bases and J by 5 bases, with 17 bases between them. The CDR3 coding sequence is TGTGCCAGCAGGGACCACAGGGTCAGCGACGAGCAGTACTTC. Protein: CASRDHRVSDEQYF.

This clonotype has a count of ten or more. V and J are TRBV29-1 and TRBJ2-4; no reliable D call. Germline-derived CDR1 and CDR2 are SQVTM and ANQGSEA. Trimming cost V 4 bases and J 0 bases, with 7 bases left between them. CDR3 length: 13 amino acids. CDR3 nucleotide sequence: TGCAGCGTTGTTTGGGAAGCCAAAAACATTCAGTACTTC. Translated: CSVVWEAKNIQYF.

This clonotype was recorded at least ten times. The junction shows a germline mismatch at one end, possibly a read error. V gene TRBV6-2 or TRBV6-3 combines with J gene TRBJ2-1, with D possibly being TRBD1 (5 bases). Germline-derived CDR1 and CDR2 are MNHEY and SVGEGT. The CDR3 sequence is 9 residues long. The DNA for the CDR3 is TGTGCCAGTGGGGTCAGGGATCTCTTC. Its protein is CASGVRDLF.

The table lists this clonotype with many counts. The V gene is TRBV5-1, the J gene TRBJ2-7, with 11 positions matching TRBD2. V was pared by 0 bases and J by 5 bases, with 7 bases of the junction left unmatched. The CDR3 length is 16 residues. Germline V gene lookup returns CDR1 SGHRS and CDR2 YFSETQ. In DNA form, the CDR3 reads TGCGCCAGCAGCTTGGTACTAGCGGGAGTCGGTAACGAGCAGTACTTC. Protein sequence: CASSLVLAGVGNEQYF.

The sample holds many counts of this clonotype. The V and J genes are TRBV5-1 and TRBJ1-2; D is undetermined. The CDR3 has 18 amino acids. The germline V gene encodes CDR1 SGHRS and CDR2 YFSETQ. Trimming pared 0 bases from V and 5 bases from J, leaving 23 bases between. In nucleotides, the CDR3 is TGCGCCAGCAGCTTGGCGGGTGGAGCAACTAAAGCGAAATATGGCTACACCTTC. Its protein is CASSLAGGATKAKYGYTF.

This clonotype appeared a few times. The gene calls are TRBV6-2 or TRBV6-3 and TRBJ1-5; D perhaps matches TRBD1 (5 bases). From germline, CDR1 is MNHEY and CDR2 SVGEGT. Trimming removed 3 bases at V and 3 bases at J, with 18 bases between. CDR3 size: 17 residues. CDR3 nucleotides: TGTGCCAGCAGTTATCGCTTTAGAGGGGCCTACAATCAGCCCCAGCATTTT. This translates into CASSYRFRGAYNQPQHF.

This clonotype was detected only a few times. V gene TRBV29-1 combines with J gene TRBJ1-1, with a possible D match to TRBD1 (5 bases). Per the germline V gene, CDR1 is SQVTM and CDR2 is ANQGSEA. There are 13 residues in the CDR3. The V gene lost 7 bases and the J gene lost 3 bases, with 15 bases spanning the gap. CDR3 nucleotides: TGCAGCGGCCGAGGTTGGGGGGACACTGAAGCTTTCTTT. This codes for CSGRGWGDTEAFF.

This chain connects TRBV11-2 to TRBJ2-2; 11 bases agree with TRBD2. Germline assignment: CDR1 SGHAT and CDR2 FQNNGV. There are 18 residues in the CDR3. The V gene end was trimmed by 5 bases and the J gene end by 1 base; junction bases not matched to a gene: 9. The DNA of the CDR3 is TGTGCCAGCAGCCCGTTTTACCTAGCGGGGGGGAACACCGGGGAGCTGTTTTTT. Translation gives CASSPFYLAGGNTGELFF.

This clonotype was observed at least ten times. The chain joins TRBV11-2 to TRBJ2-4; the match to TRBD2 covers 14 bases. The germline gives CDR1 SGHAT, CDR2 FQNNGV. The CDR3 is 18 amino acids. V lost 4 bases and J lost 0; bases outside the gene matches: 5. The CDR3 reads CASSYGTSGGIAKNIQYF. CDR3 nucleotides: TGTGCCAGCAGCTACGGGACTAGCGGGGGAATAGCCAAAAACATTCAGTACTTC. Full variable domain (rest looked up from reference TRBV11-2 and TRBJ2-4): EAGVAQSPRYKIIEKRQSVAFWCNPISGHATLYWYQQILGQGPKLLIQFQNNGVVDDSQLPKDRFSAERLKGVDSTLKIQPAKLEDSAVYLCASSYGTSGGIAKNIQYFGAGTRLSVL.

This clonotype has at least ten counts. The V and J genes are TRBV20-1 and TRBJ1-1; D is unclear. The V and J ends lost 3 bases and 4 bases respectively, with 12 bases between them. The CDR3 sequence is 13 residues long. Germline loops: CDR1 DFQATT, CDR2 SNEGSKA (reference sequence). CDR3 DNA sequence: TGCAGTGCTAGTGGAGGAGTCCGCACTGAAGCTTTCTTT. Translating it yields CSASGGVRTEAFF.

The sample holds many counts of this clonotype. This chain connects TRBV29-1 to TRBJ1-2; tentative D call: TRBD1 (5 bases). V lost 2 bases and J 4 bases, leaving 8 bases between the germline ends. CDR1 SQVTM and CDR2 ANQGSEA come from the germline V gene. The CDR3 loop spans 12 amino acids. CDR3 DNA sequence: TGCAGCGTTGAATGGGGCTCCTATGGCTACACCTTC. It yields the protein CSVEWGSYGYTF.